Shown below are 24 T cell receptor beta chains from a single sample sequenced in a study of cytomegalovirus exposure and HLA in healthy donors. PCR primers comprised 60 Vbeta and 13 Jbeta primers. The repertoire was sequenced with immunoSEQ multiplex PCR; TCRdb's copy has only in-frame clones and lacks some. The sample holds around 110,000 clones, 70% to 80% seen once. Sequencing was carried out using PBMCs. Every receptor here comes from a man in his thirties or forties in good health and CMV-seropositive.

As DNA, the CDR3 is TGTGCCAGCAGCGTGGGACTAGCGGGAGGGCCTTACGAGCAGTACTTC. It yields the protein CASSVGLAGGPYEQYF. V usage is TRBV9 and J usage is TRBJ2-7, with TRBD2 matching 16 bases. The CDR3 sequence is 16 residues long. From germline, CDR1 is SGDLS and CDR2 YYNGEE. V lost 2 bases to trimming and J lost 4 bases; unmatched junction nucleotides: 3.

This clone has just a few counts. The rearrangement joins TRBV28 to TRBJ1-2; 12 nucleotides match TRBD1. The trim removed 6 bases at V and 4 bases at J, leaving 18 bases unmatched. Germline CDR1 MDHEN, CDR2 SYDVKM. The CDR3 runs to 19 residues. For the CDR3, the DNA is TGTGCCAGCAGCCGTCTTACCCGGGACAGGGGGCGGCTTTTCTATGGCTACACCTTC. It is translated as CASSRLTRDRGRLFYGYTF.

The V gene is TRBV19, the J gene TRBJ2-4, with 8 bases lining up with TRBD1. J was trimmed by 3 bases and V by 4 bases; bases with no gene match: 2. This CDR3 spans 14 amino acids. Germline CDR1 LNHDA, CDR2 SQIVND (reference sequence). DNA for the CDR3: TGTGCCAGTAGTACTACAGGGGGCAAAAACATTCAGTACTTC. Protein product: CASSTTGGKNIQYF.

A word on this clone: Germline is not matched at one junction end, which may reflect a read error. The chain links TRBV30 to TRBJ1-1; D gene ambiguous. Germline CDR1 is GTSNPN and CDR2 is SVGIG (reference sequence). The CDR3 is 14 amino acids. The CDR3 sequence is CARSDPWARTEAFF. As DNA, the CDR3 is TGTGCCCGGAGTGACCCTTGGGCGCGAACTGAAGCTTTCTTT. The full variable domain, in which reference TRBV30 and TRBJ1-1 provide the parts outside the CDR3, is SQTIHQWPATLVQPVGSPLSLECTVEGTSNPNLYWYRQAAGRGLQLLFYSVGIGQISSEVPQNLSASRPQDRQFILSSKKLLLSDSGFYLCARSDPWARTEAFFGQGTRLTVV.

A remark on this clone: Germline and junction disagree at one end, which may indicate a read error. This chain links TRBV13 with TRBJ2-6; D is possibly TRBD1 (5 bases). The germline V gene encodes CDR1 PRHDT and CDR2 FYEKMQ (reference sequence). This CDR3 contains 17 residues. As DNA, the CDR3 is TGTGCCAGCAGCTTTGTCCCAGGGCCCTCTGGGGCCAACGGCCTGACTTTC. Residues: CASSFVPGPSGANGLTF.

The V call is TRBV28, the J call TRBJ1-2, with D possibly being TRBD1 (6 bases). CDR3 size: 15 residues. Germline CDR1 and CDR2: MDHEN and SYDVKM. V was trimmed by 5 bases and J by 7 bases, leaving 20 bases between them. As DNA, the CDR3 is TGTGCCAGCAGTCCGCTCCCCCTGCGGGGGCGTGGCTACACCTTC. Protein sequence: CASSPLPLRGRGYTF.

The table lists this clone with a count of one. An end of the junction differs from the germline gene, which may be a read error. The rearrangement links TRBV7-9 to TRBJ1-1, with a possible D match to TRBD1 (6 bases). From germline, CDR1 is SEHNR and CDR2 FQNEAQ (reference sequence). The CDR3 covers 15 residues. The CDR3 loop is CSSSMGGGGVAEAFF. The CDR3 nucleotides are TGTTCCAGCAGCATGGGGGGAGGGGGGGTAGCGGAAGCTTTCTTT.

For this clone: The same CDR3 also results from other DNA sequences found in this sample. This chain uses TRBV11-3 with TRBJ1-2, with D uncertain. This CDR3 is 12 amino acids long. Looked up from germline, CDR1 is SGHNT and CDR2 is YENEEA. V lost 1 base to trimming and J lost 5 bases, with 5 bases between them. CDR3 residues: CASSLAGYGYTF. CDR3 DNA sequence: TGTGCCAGCAGCTTAGCAGGATATGGCTACACCTTC.

The chain has TRBV27 and TRBJ2-3; 9 nucleotides agree with TRBD2. The ends lost 2 bases at V and 2 bases at J; junction bases unmatched: 2. The CDR3 spans 15 residues. Germline assignment: CDR1 MNHEY and CDR2 SMNVEV (reference sequence). As DNA, the CDR3 is TGTGCCAGCAGTTTACTAGCGGGGCTCACAGATACGCAGTATTTT. Its translation: CASSLLAGLTDTQYF.

This clone was seen more than once but under ten times. CDR3: CASSDSTHTTTGELFF. The CDR3 DNA sequence: TGTGCCAGCAGTGACTCGACGCATACTACCACCGGGGAGCTGTTTTTT. This chain links TRBV6-4 with TRBJ2-2; D gene ambiguous. Trimming stripped 0 bases from V and 4 bases from J, with 12 bases between. Germline CDR1 reads MRHNA; CDR2 reads SNTAGT. CDR3 length equals 16 residues.

The chain links TRBV6-4 to TRBJ1-1; D gene uncertain. The germline CDR1 and CDR2 sequences are MRHNA and SNTAGT. The CDR3 length is 13 residues. V was shortened by 4 bases and J by 2 bases, with 8 bases between the two germline ends. The CDR3 region is CASSGELNTEAFF. CDR3 DNA: TGTGCCAGCAGTGGAGAGCTAAACACTGAAGCTTTCTTT.

This clone was observed a single time. Relative to the germline gene, one junction end is altered; a read error may explain this. The CDR3 is CASSGDSF. The CDR3, as DNA: TGTGCCAGCAGTGGAGACTCCTTC. The chain couples TRBV2 to TRBJ1-2; D remains ambiguous. The CDR3 loop spans 8 amino acids. Germline V gene lookup returns CDR1 SNHLY and CDR2 FYNNEI.

This rearrangement joins TRBV2 to TRBJ1-5; the D gene is possibly TRBD1 (6 bases). Deletions cut 5 bases from V and 8 bases from J, with 13 bases between. The CDR3 totals 13 residues. Germline V lookup: CDR1 SNHLY, CDR2 FYNNEI. CDR3 loop: CASSLGTPKPQHF. The CDR3 DNA reads TGTGCCAGCAGTTTAGGGACACCTAAGCCCCAGCATTTT.

The chain has TRBV5-8 and TRBJ1-2, with 11 bases identical to TRBD1. Germline-derived CDR1 and CDR2 are SGHTS and YDEGEE. The CDR3 has 16 amino acids. Trimming removed 4 bases from V and 7 bases from J; junction bases left unmatched: 12. In DNA form, the CDR3 reads TGTGCCAGCAGCCGCGACCCTTGGACAGGGGGCAGTGGCTACACCTTC. Translating it yields CASSRDPWTGGSGYTF.

The chain recombines TRBV6-5 with TRBJ1-2, with 10 bases aligning to TRBD1. Germline V lookup: CDR1 MNHEY, CDR2 SVGAGI. This CDR3 is built from 15 residues. V lost 0 bases to trimming and J lost 7 bases; unmatched junction nucleotides: 5. CDR3 sequence: CASSYSGTGATGYTF. CDR3 in DNA: TGTGCCAGCAGTTACTCCGGGACAGGGGCTACTGGCTACACCTTC.

The chain has TRBV27 and TRBJ2-7, with a tentative D call TRBD2 (6 bases). CDR1 MNHEY and CDR2 SMNVEV come from the germline V gene (reference sequence). The CDR3 covers 15 residues. V shed 0 bases and J shed 3 bases, with 12 bases lying between them. CDR3 bases: TGTGCCAGCAGTTTATCATCGGGAGCCCTCTACGAGCAGTACTTC. Amino acid sequence: CASSLSSGALYEQYF.

The rearrangement joins TRBV6-5 to TRBJ2-3, with 7 bases matching TRBD2. The germline gives CDR1 MNHEY, CDR2 SVGAGI. With 4 bases clipped from V and 3 bases from J, the junction kept 10 bases outside the gene matches. The CDR3 extends over 16 amino acids. The CDR3 protein is CASSSPFRGETDTQYF. The DNA for the CDR3 is TGTGCCAGCAGTTCCCCCTTTCGGGGGGAAACAGATACGCAGTATTTT.

The chain carries TRBV27 and TRBJ1-5; a weak D match, TRBD1 (6 bases). Germline values: CDR1 MNHEY, CDR2 SMNVEV (reference sequence). Trimming removed 6 bases from V and 3 bases from J, with 12 bases in between. The CDR3 runs 14 residues. The chain's CDR3 is CASSLQGSNQPQHF. Here the CDR3 DNA reads TGTGCCAGCAGCCTACAGGGTTCCAATCAGCCCCAGCATTTT.

This clone was seen more than once but under ten times. The V gene is TRBV19, the J gene TRBJ2-5; D is undetermined. The CDR3 extends over 14 amino acids. The V end was cut by 1 base, the J end by 5 bases, with 11 bases between. Looked up from germline, CDR1 is LNHDA and CDR2 is SQIVND (reference sequence). CDR3 in amino acids: CASSIGPSQETQYF. DNA of the CDR3: TGTGCCAGTAGTATAGGCCCCTCTCAGGAGACCCAGTACTTC.

The chain links TRBV10-3 to TRBJ2-3; no definite D call. The CDR3 runs 13 residues. Germline loops: CDR1 ENHRY, CDR2 SYGVKD. V gave up 5 bases and J gave up 0 bases, with 6 bases separating them. DNA of the CDR3: TGTGCCATCAGTAGAACTAGCACAGATACGCAGTATTTT. It yields the protein CAISRTSTDTQYF.

The chain employs TRBV19 and TRBJ1-5; D unclear. The germline V and J ends were trimmed by 5 bases and 0 bases, with 8 bases remaining between them. The germline V gene encodes CDR1 LNHDA and CDR2 SQIVND (reference sequence). This CDR3 is 14 amino acids long. CDR3 sequence reads: CASSYPYSNQPQHF. CDR3 nucleotides: TGTGCCAGTAGTTATCCCTATAGCAATCAGCCCCAGCATTTT.

This rearrangement joins TRBV7-6 to TRBJ2-6; D is unresolved. This CDR3 comprises 19 residues. Germline V gives CDR1 SGHVS, CDR2 FNYEAQ. Trimming stripped 5 bases from V and 0 bases from J, with 20 bases between. CDR3 region: CASSPFTRPLFSGANVLTF. The CDR3 region has the DNA TGTGCCAGCAGCCCATTCACGCGGCCTCTATTCTCTGGGGCCAACGTCCTGACTTTC.

In its sample, this clone was seen a few times. The chain uses TRBV10-1 and TRBJ2-7; possibly TRBD1 for D (6 bases). The length of the CDR3 is 13 residues. Germline values: CDR1 WNHNN, CDR2 SYGVQD (reference sequence). Trimming pared 5 bases from V and 6 bases from J, leaving 14 bases between. The chain's CDR3 is CASSSGVNCEQYF. CDR3 nucleotide sequence: TGCGCCAGCAGTTCAGGGGTCAACTGCGAGCAGTACTTC.

V is TRBV18 and J is TRBJ1-2, with D unresolved. Germline CDR1 KGHSH, CDR2 LQKENI. V was cut by 1 base and J by 3 bases, with 9 bases left in between. This CDR3 comprises 14 residues. The CDR3 here is CASSPRQVDYGYTF. The CDR3 DNA reads as TGTGCCAGCTCACCACGGCAGGTGGACTATGGCTACACCTTC. The variable domain in full, completed from reference TRBV18 and TRBJ1-2, reads NAGVMQNPRHLVRRRGQEARLRCSPMKGHSHVYWYRQLPEEGLKFMVYLQKENIIDESGMPKERFSAEFPKEGPSILRIQQVVRGDSAAYFCASSPRQVDYGYTFGSGTRLTVV.